The T cell receptor (beta chain) under discussion was sequenced for a study of blood T cell repertoires in COVID-19. Study details: Sites across the United States, Italy and Spain contributed samples from acute and convalescent COVID-19.

In the case of this clone: Other DNA sequences in this specimen translate into the identical CDR3.

The protocol was immunoSEQ multiplex PCR, while the TCRdb copy is restricted to in-frame clones and leaves out a portion. The sample consists of around 140,000 clones, around 85% of them appearing once. This TCR was recovered from a woman of 80 years or more with acute or convalescent COVID-19. The specimen sequenced was peripheral blood.

Written as DNA, the CDR3 is TGTGCCAGCAGCCCGGCGGGGGGCGGAAACACCATATATTTT. Translated, it gives CASSPAGGGNTIYF. This chain connects TRBV7-2 to TRBJ1-3; a possible D gene is TRBD1 (6 bases). The CDR3 runs 14 residues. Germline V CDR1 and CDR2: SGHTA, FQGNSA. Trimming took off 5 bases at V and 4 bases at J, with 12 bases between the two ends. Variable domain in full (rest from reference TRBV7-2 and TRBJ1-3): GAGVSQSPSNKVTEKGKDVELRCDPISGHTALYWYRQSLGQGLEFLIYFQGNSAPDKSGLPSDRFSAERTGGSVSTLTIQRTQQEDSAVYLCASSPAGGGNTIYFGEGSWLTVV.